This passage covers 12 T cell receptor beta chains from one sample sequenced in a study of cytomegalovirus exposure and HLA in healthy donors (TCRdb year 2017). Library creation used the immunoSEQ multiplex PCR assay. For the multiplex PCR, a mixture combining 60 forward primers for TCR Vbeta segments and 13 reverse primers for TCR Jbeta segments was used. TCRdb mirrors the immuneACCESS table, restricted to in-frame sequences. Some clones are absent from its copies; in checked studies, under half trace to an unresolved V gene, and the reason for the others is unknown. This sample is represented by approximately 210,000 clones; approximately 87% of them were singletons. 1.3% of the sample belongs to the ten largest clones. The sequencing sample was made of PBMCs. The receptors were sampled from a man aged 30 to 39 in good health and CMV-seronegative.

This clone was seen once. This chain joins TRBV27 and TRBJ1-2; maybe TRBD1 (6 bases). The ends were cut back, 4 bases at V and 5 bases at J, with 20 bases in the middle. In germline, CDR1 is MNHEY, CDR2 SMNVEV (reference sequence). The CDR3 consists of 16 residues. The DNA for the CDR3 is TGTGCCAGCAGTTCGACGGGCGGACCGAGGGGGTATGGCTACACCTTC. This translates into CASSSTGGPRGYGYTF.

The chain links TRBV5-6 to TRBJ2-5; TRBD2 might be the D (5 bases). Germline-derived CDR1 and CDR2 are SGHDT and YYEEEE. Trimming shortened V by 4 bases and J by 5 bases, and 12 bases separated the two germline ends. The CDR3 runs 13 residues. CDR3 protein: CASSLERRETQYF. The DNA of the CDR3 is TGTGCCAGCAGCCTAGAAAGGAGGGAGACCCAGTACTTC.

The chain has TRBV5-8 and TRBJ1-1; 9 bases map to TRBD1. CDR1 is SGHTS, CDR2 YDEGEE, per germline. Trimming cost V 0 bases and J 11 bases; bases outside gene matches: 8. The CDR3 consists of 14 residues. DNA for the CDR3: TGTGCCAGCAGCTTGGCCGGGGACAGGGTGTGGGCTTTCTTT. The encoded protein is CASSLAGDRVWAFF.

The chain has TRBV28 and TRBJ1-4; D perhaps matches TRBD1 (5 bases). V was clipped by 6 bases and J by 10 bases, with 21 bases between them. Germline V gene lookup returns CDR1 MDHEN and CDR2 SYDVKM. The CDR3 length is 15 residues. The CDR3 region has the DNA TGTGCCAGCAGCACGGTCGGGACCCTGGGAGGAAAACTGTTTTTT. Amino acid sequence: CASSTVGTLGGKLFF.

This CDR3 is CASRKTGTDNEKLFF. The CDR3 DNA sequence: TGTGCCAGCAGGAAGACCGGGACAGACAATGAAAAACTGTTTTTT. The chain recombines TRBV6-5 with TRBJ1-4; 7 bases align to TRBD1. Germline V gene sequence: CDR1 MNHEY, CDR2 SVGAGI. J lost 5 bases, V lost 6 bases, and 9 bases had no gene match. The CDR3 has 15 amino acids.

CDR3 sequence reads: CASSLSEQGADTQYF. The CDR3 DNA is TGTGCCAGCAGTTTATCCGAACAGGGCGCGGATACGCAGTATTTT. This chain links TRBV27 with TRBJ2-3; D may be TRBD1 (6 bases). With 0 bases removed from V and 6 bases from J, the gap between germline ends came to 13 bases. Germline V lookup: CDR1 MNHEY, CDR2 SMNVEV (reference sequence). The CDR3 totals 15 residues.

The J gene is TRBJ2-7, the V gene TRBV5-1, with 8 bases fitting TRBD2. This CDR3 comprises 15 residues. The V and J ends lost 0 bases and 0 bases, in that order; junction bases with no gene match: 2. CDR1 is SGHRS, CDR2 YFSETQ, per germline. CDR3 coding DNA: TGCGCCAGCAGCTTGGGTAGCGGGACCTCCTACGAGCAGTACTTC. Translating gives CASSLGSGTSYEQYF.

This sequence joins TRBV2 and TRBJ2-4; 9 bases are shared with TRBD1. This CDR3 contains 15 residues. Looked up from germline, CDR1 is SNHLY and CDR2 is FYNNEI. Germline trimming cut 4 bases from V and 6 bases from J; bases unmatched to any gene: 7. CDR3 in amino acids: CASSANTGGLNIQYF. The DNA for the CDR3 is TGTGCCAGCAGTGCGAATACAGGGGGCTTAAACATTCAGTACTTC.

The chain carries TRBV5-4 and TRBJ2-1; 7 bases line up with TRBD2. V shed 4 bases, J shed 1 base, and the junction held 5 bases outside the gene matches. The CDR3 totals 15 residues. Germline-derived CDR1 and CDR2 are SGHNT and YYREEE (reference sequence). The CDR3 loop reads CASSPTSSSYNEQFF. The CDR3 DNA reads as TGTGCCAGCAGCCCGACTAGCTCATCCTACAATGAGCAGTTCTTC.

The DNA for the CDR3 is TGTGCCAGCAGCTTGGGACTAGCGGGCGAGACCCAGTACTTC. Translation gives CASSLGLAGETQYF. This chain uses TRBV5-4 with TRBJ2-5; 10 nucleotides agree with TRBD2. The length of the CDR3 is 14 residues. The V and J ends lost 0 bases and 5 bases, in that order; junction bases with no gene match: 1. Germline assignment: CDR1 SGHNT and CDR2 YYREEE (reference sequence). The full variable domain, its missing parts supplied by reference TRBV5-4 and TRBJ2-5, is ETGVTQSPTHLIKTRGQQVTLRCSSQSGHNTVSWYQQALGQGPQFIFQYYREEENGRGNFPPRFSGLQFPNYSSELNVNALELDDSALYLCASSLGLAGETQYFGPGTRLLVL.

CDR3 nucleotide sequence: TGTGCCAGCAGTTACAGGGGTGTCGGGTATGGCTACACCTTC. Residues: CASSYRGVGYGYTF. V gene TRBV6-4 combines with J gene TRBJ1-2; 7 bases agree with TRBD1. Germline V lookup: CDR1 MRHNA, CDR2 SNTAGT. The CDR3 length is 14 residues. The V gene end was trimmed by 5 bases and the J gene end by 5 bases; junction bases not matched to a gene: 8.

V is TRBV6-5 and J is TRBJ2-3, with 10 positions matching TRBD1. The CDR3 contains 14 residues. Trimming removed 5 bases from V and 1 base from J; junction bases left unmatched: 0. From germline, CDR1 is MNHEY and CDR2 SVGAGI. CDR3 protein: CASSGTGGTDTQYF. As DNA, the CDR3 is TGTGCCAGCAGTGGGACAGGGGGCACAGATACGCAGTATTTT.